One and the same sample provided the 27 T cell receptor beta chains below, sequenced in a study of cytomegalovirus exposure and HLA in healthy donors. The PCR used 60 Vbeta and 13 Jbeta primers. Clones were sequenced by immunoSEQ multiplex PCR, and TCRdb holds only the in-frame ones, with some missing. The sample holds some 110,000 clones, approximately 70% seen once. Sequencing was carried out using PBMCs. The receptors here all came from a woman aged 40 to 49 in good health and CMV-seropositive.

J is TRBJ2-7 and V is TRBV6-5; possibly TRBD1 for D (6 bases). Germline values: CDR1 MNHEY, CDR2 SVGAGI. V was cut by 7 bases and J by 2 bases, with 15 bases left in between. CDR3 length: 14 amino acids. The CDR3 sequence: CASKNPDSTYEQYF. The DNA for the CDR3 is TGTGCCAGCAAAAACCCGGACAGCACCTACGAGCAGTACTTC.

The chain employs TRBV5-4 and TRBJ2-7, with a tentative D call TRBD2 (5 bases). This CDR3 region has 13 residues. CDR1 and CDR2 (germline): SGHNT, YYREEE (reference sequence). Deletions cut 5 bases from V and 2 bases from J, with 11 bases between. CDR3 amino acids: CASRAGITYEQYF. The CDR3 nucleotides are TGTGCCAGCAGGGCCGGGATTACCTACGAGCAGTACTTC. The whole variable domain, remainder taken from reference TRBV5-4 and TRBJ2-7, is ETGVTQSPTHLIKTRGQQVTLRCSSQSGHNTVSWYQQALGQGPQFIFQYYREEENGRGNFPPRFSGLQFPNYSSELNVNALELDDSALYLCASRAGITYEQYFGPGTRLTVT.

This clone was recorded once. The rearrangement joins TRBV6-4 to TRBJ2-6; D ambiguous. The CDR3 loop spans 13 amino acids. V was clipped by 8 bases and J by 0 bases, with 5 bases between them. Germline loops: CDR1 MRHNA, CDR2 SNTAGT. This CDR3 is CASRSSGANVLTF. The CDR3 nucleotides read TGTGCCAGCCGGTCCTCTGGGGCCAACGTCCTGACTTTC.

The rearrangement links TRBV5-4 to TRBJ2-1, with D perhaps matching TRBD1 (6 bases). V was pared by 4 bases and J by 4 bases, with 12 bases between. Germline V CDR1 and CDR2: SGHNT, YYREEE (reference sequence). The CDR3 spans 14 residues. The CDR3 loop reads CASSPQTGYNEQFF. DNA for the CDR3: TGTGCCAGCAGCCCCCAGACAGGATACAATGAGCAGTTCTTC.

This chain uses TRBV2 with TRBJ2-5; D unresolved. This CDR3 contains 13 residues. Trimming removed 3 bases at V and 2 bases at J, with 7 bases between. The V gene's germline CDR1 is SNHLY and CDR2 FYNNEI. CDR3 protein: CASSDGQQETQYF. CDR3 coding DNA: TGTGCCAGCAGTGATGGCCAGCAAGAGACCCAGTACTTC.

The CDR3 loop reads CSVEGYLKSSYNEQFF. The CDR3 bases are TGCAGCGTTGAAGGCTACCTGAAGAGCTCCTACAATGAGCAGTTCTTC. The rearrangement links TRBV29-1 to TRBJ2-1; D unclear. The CDR3 loop spans 16 amino acids. Trimming took 1 base from V and 0 from J, leaving 13 bases between them. CDR1 is SQVTM, CDR2 ANQGSEA, per germline.

This clone has only a few counts. This chain joins TRBV6-5 and TRBJ2-7, with 8 bases matching TRBD1. The ends lost 5 bases at V and 5 bases at J; junction bases unmatched: 5. The CDR3 runs 13 residues. Germline loops: CDR1 MNHEY, CDR2 SVGAGI. CDR3: CASSPTGDDEQYF. Here the CDR3 DNA reads TGTGCCAGCAGTCCGACAGGGGACGACGAGCAGTACTTC.

The count of this clone is one. The CDR3 DNA sequence: TGTGCCACAGGGGAACGGACTAGCGGGTCCTACGAGCAGTACTTC. Protein product: CATGERTSGSYEQYF. This sequence joins TRBV6-5 and TRBJ2-7, with 11 bases aligning to TRBD2. After removal of 10 bases from V and 1 base from J, the junction contained 9 bases not matched to a gene. The CDR3 is made up of 15 amino acids. CDR1 and CDR2 from the germline V gene are MNHEY and SVGAGI.

This chain connects TRBV29-1 to TRBJ1-2, with 7 bases matching TRBD1. CDR1 SQVTM and CDR2 ANQGSEA come from the germline V gene. The CDR3 has 13 amino acids. J was trimmed by 4 bases and V by 6 bases; bases with no gene match: 8. CDR3 DNA: TGCAGCGTGCGGGACAGCCGAGGCTATGGCTACACCTTC. This encodes CSVRDSRGYGYTF.

V and J are TRBV7-7 and TRBJ2-7; 7 bases line up with TRBD1. The junction had 9 bases not matched to a gene; V was cut back by 5 bases and J by 5 bases. Germline CDR1 is SSHAT and CDR2 is FNYEAQ (reference sequence). The CDR3 loop spans 14 amino acids. Here the CDR3 reads CASSVSDRAHEQYF. DNA of the CDR3: TGTGCCAGCAGCGTATCCGACAGGGCCCACGAGCAGTACTTC.

This chain links TRBV2 with TRBJ2-5, with D tentatively TRBD2 (5 bases). Matching the DNA end better, TRBJ2-7 makes the J call doubtful. The CDR3 length is 15 residues. Germline values: CDR1 SNHLY, CDR2 FYNNEI. CDR3 region: CASSEFPGSTYEQYF. CDR3 bases: TGTGCCAGCAGTGAATTTCCGGGATCTACCTACGAGCAGTACTTC.

The rearrangement uses TRBV9 and TRBJ2-1; 8 positions match TRBD2. CDR3 length: 18 residues. The germline gives CDR1 SGDLS, CDR2 YYNGEE. Trimming cost V 3 bases and J 0 bases; bases outside gene matches: 11. The CDR3 is CASSEGLVTKSSYNEQFF. The DNA of the CDR3 is TGTGCCAGCAGCGAGGGACTAGTGACGAAAAGCTCCTACAATGAGCAGTTCTTC.

The chain recombines TRBV27 with TRBJ2-1; 7 bases are shared with TRBD1. The V segment lost 5 bases and the J segment 0 bases; nucleotides outside the gene matches: 4. There are 15 residues in the CDR3. Germline values: CDR1 MNHEY, CDR2 SMNVEV (reference sequence). The CDR3 bases are TGTGCCAGCAGTGCTACAGGGGACTCCTACAATGAGCAGTTCTTC. Translated, it gives CASSATGDSYNEQFF.

This chain connects TRBV5-1 to TRBJ2-3, with 8 bases fitting TRBD2. The CDR3 is 14 residues long. Looked up from germline, CDR1 is SGHRS and CDR2 is YFSETQ. V trimming: 2 bases; J trimming: 9 bases; junction bases outside the gene matches: 8. CDR3 nucleotides: TGCGCCAGCAGCTTCGGAGCGGGAGACCGGACGCAGTATTTT. Protein: CASSFGAGDRTQYF.

There are a few counts of this clone. The chain recombines TRBV28 with TRBJ2-5; 10 bases line up with TRBD1. The assigned J gene may be wrong: the sequence end matches TRBJ2-7 better. The germline V gene encodes CDR1 MDHEN and CDR2 SYDVKM. This CDR3 is 15 amino acids long. CDR3 loop: CASFPGQGTVYEQYF. CDR3 nucleotides: TGTGCCAGCTTTCCGGGACAGGGGACGGTGTACGAGCAGTACTTC.

This clone was found a few times. V usage is TRBV28 and J usage is TRBJ2-5; 8 bases are shared with TRBD1. The germline CDR1 and CDR2 sequences are MDHEN and SYDVKM. The V gene end was trimmed by 8 bases and the J gene end by 1 base; junction bases not matched to a gene: 6. The CDR3 runs to 14 residues. Written as DNA, the CDR3 is TGTGCCAGCGGCGCAACAGGGGGCCAAGAGACCCAGTACTTC. Translated, it gives CASGATGGQETQYF.

This clone is a singleton in its sample. This chain connects TRBV18 to TRBJ2-1, with D possibly being TRBD1 (5 bases). Germline values: CDR1 KGHSH, CDR2 LQKENI. The CDR3 loop spans 15 amino acids. V was shortened by 2 bases and J by 4 bases, with 12 bases between the two germline ends. The chain's CDR3 is CASSPGAGSYNEQFF. CDR3 DNA: TGTGCCAGCTCACCAGGGGCAGGGTCATACAATGAGCAGTTCTTC. Full variable domain (rest looked up from reference TRBV18 and TRBJ2-1): NAGVMQNPRHLVRRRGQEARLRCSPMKGHSHVYWYRQLPEEGLKFMVYLQKENIIDESGMPKERFSAEFPKEGPSILRIQQVVRGDSAAYFCASSPGAGSYNEQFFGPGTRLTVL.

The chain carries TRBV4-3 and TRBJ1-1; the D is unclear. Germline values: CDR1 LGHNA, CDR2 YSLEER. V was trimmed by 0 bases and J by 6 bases, leaving 8 bases between them. The CDR3 contains 13 residues. In DNA, the CDR3 is TGCGCCAGCAGCCAAGACCTTGCGGCTGAAGCTTTCTTT. Translating it yields CASSQDLAAEAFF.

This chain joins TRBV28 and TRBJ2-7, with TRBD1 matching 9 bases. The V and J ends lost 5 bases and 3 bases, in that order; junction bases with no gene match: 8. The CDR3 has 15 amino acids. The V gene's germline CDR1 is MDHEN and CDR2 SYDVKM. In nucleotides, the CDR3 is TGTGCCAGCAGTCCGCCGGGACAGGGATACTACGAGCAGTACTTC. It specifies CASSPPGQGYYEQYF.

The chain uses TRBV5-4 and TRBJ2-1; D not certain. The CDR3 length is 15 residues. Deletions cut 2 bases from V and 3 bases from J, with 12 bases between. Germline V gene sequence: CDR1 SGHNT, CDR2 YYREEE (reference sequence). Written as DNA, the CDR3 is TGTGCCAGCAGCTTATCCAGGTTCGGCTACAATGAGCAGTTCTTC. It specifies CASSLSRFGYNEQFF.

The chain couples TRBV5-6 to TRBJ1-1; D is ambiguous. The V end was cut by 4 bases, the J end by 1 base, with 11 bases between. Germline assignment: CDR1 SGHDT and CDR2 YYEEEE. The length of the CDR3 is 14 residues. The CDR3 bases are TGTGCCAGCAGCGGAGGTTGGGGGAACACTGAAGCTTTCTTT. Protein: CASSGGWGNTEAFF. Based on the CDR3 plus reference TRBV5-6 and TRBJ1-1, the full variable domain is DAGVTQSPTHLIKTRGQQVTLRCSPKSGHDTVSWYQQALGQGPQFIFQYYEEEERQRGNFPDRFSGHQFPNYSSELNVNALLLGDSALYLCASSGGWGNTEAFFGQGTRLTVV.

In its sample, this clone was seen a few times. The gene calls are TRBV2 and TRBJ1-2, with D unclear. CDR3 length equals 12 residues. Between the trimmed V and J ends, which lost 10 bases and 6 bases, there was a span of 15 bases. The germline V gene has CDR1 SNHLY and CDR2 FYNNEI. The CDR3 loop is CATSEGYDGYTF. For the CDR3, the DNA is TGTGCCACCTCCGAGGGATACGATGGCTACACCTTC.

The chain is built from TRBV18 and TRBJ2-7, with 10 bases aligning to TRBD1. V gave up 3 bases and J gave up 4 bases; unmatched junction bases: 12. Germline CDR1 reads KGHSH; CDR2 reads LQKENI. CDR3 length: 17 amino acids. CDR3 sequence: CASSPPSDRGLIYEQYF. In nucleotides, the CDR3 is TGTGCCAGCTCACCTCCGTCCGACAGGGGGCTTATATACGAGCAGTACTTC.

V usage is TRBV27 and J usage is TRBJ2-7, with TRBD2 matching over 14 bases. The germline V gene encodes CDR1 MNHEY and CDR2 SMNVEV (reference sequence). Trimming took 4 bases from V and 1 from J; bases not matched to a gene: 9. This CDR3 is 18 amino acids long. The CDR3 DNA reads as TGTGCCAGCAGTTCCACGGGACTAGCGGGAGTGAAGTCCTACGAGCAGTACTTC. The encoded protein is CASSSTGLAGVKSYEQYF.

The chain uses TRBV29-1 and TRBJ2-6; D not resolved. CDR1 and CDR2 (germline): SQVTM, ANQGSEA. The germline V and J ends were trimmed by 0 bases and 1 base, with 10 bases remaining between them. The CDR3 is 16 amino acids. CDR3 sequence: CSVEDPRRSGANVLTF. In DNA form, the CDR3 reads TGCAGCGTTGAAGATCCCCGCAGGTCTGGGGCCAACGTCCTGACTTTC.

This clone was found a few times. The rearrangement links TRBV2 to TRBJ1-2; 8 positions match TRBD1. V was pared by 5 bases and J by 8 bases, with 7 bases of the junction left unmatched. The CDR3 spans 13 residues. Germline CDR1 and CDR2: SNHLY and FYNNEI. CDR3: CASSPQGARGYTF. The CDR3 DNA reads as TGTGCCAGCAGTCCCCAGGGGGCCAGAGGCTACACCTTC.

The V gene is TRBV28, the J gene TRBJ2-5; the D gene is possibly TRBD1 (6 bases). The better agreement between TRBJ2-7 and the DNA end casts doubt on the J call. Germline CDR1 and CDR2: MDHEN and SYDVKM. The CDR3 runs to 12 residues. DNA of the CDR3: TGTGCCAGCAGTTTACAGGGGTACGAGCAGTACTTC. Residues: CASSLQGYEQYF.